The sequence of this T cell receptor beta chain was determined in a study of OX40 agonist ivuxolimab in advanced cancers. Study background: People who had prior anti-PD-1, anti-PD-L1 or anti-CTLA-4 therapy could take part, and roughly 40% had some. Patients achieving partial responses numbered three: one hepatocellular carcinoma case and two cutaneous melanoma cases.

Profiled with immunoSEQ multiplex PCR; TCRdb holds only in-frame clones, not every one. The table lists tens of thousands of clones, 81% of them singletons. Study-wide results and limits: CD4+ and CD8+ blood T cells expanded clonally by week 6 at 0.1 to 3.0 mg/kg.

CDR3 size: 12 residues. Deletions cut 8 bases from V and 6 bases from J, with 13 bases between. Germline V CDR1 and CDR2: LNHDA, SQIVND (reference sequence). For this clone: The antigen remains undetermined.

Autoimmune disease history or systemic immunosuppression meant exclusion. The source is an adult with an advanced solid tumor such as melanoma, head and neck, liver or kidney cancer. The source was CD4+ or CD8+ T cells sorted from blood, collected in a trial of the OX40 agonist ivuxolimab. The rearrangement joins TRBV19 to TRBJ1-1; the D gene is possibly TRBD1 (5 bases). The CDR3 reads CASWGLGAEAFF. CDR3 DNA sequence: TGTGCCAGTTGGGGTCTGGGGGCTGAAGCTTTCTTT.